This T cell receptor beta chain was captured by sequencing in a study of blood T cell repertoires in COVID-19. The overall study: There were acute and convalescent COVID-19 samples, and they came from the United States, Italy and Spain. Nucleic acid was either cDNA or gDNA, and it came from T cells, B-cell-depleted T cells, or PBMCs.

V shed 3 bases, J shed 2 bases, and the junction held 2 bases outside the gene matches. This CDR3 is built from 15 residues. Germline V gives CDR1 SGHDT, CDR2 YYEEEE. In the study's own analysis: Amplification with reference gene primers provided the estimates of nucleated cell counts. The table came from immunoSEQ multiplex PCR; TCRdb's copy has only in-frame clones and leaves some out. The V and J calls and clone size were taken over from that table, and D and trimming were inferred from the DNA. Among around 200,000 clones, about three quarters were seen once, and the ten largest hold 5.5%. The V gene is TRBV5-6, the J gene TRBJ1-5, with 10 nucleotides matching TRBD1. The source is a woman between 70 and 85 years old with acute or convalescent COVID-19. Sequencing was carried out using peripheral blood. CDR3 in DNA: TGTGCCAGCAGCTCAGGACAGGGGGGCAATCAGCCCCAGCATTTT. Translated, it gives CASSSGQGGNQPQHF.